Each of the 26 T cell receptor beta chains below was sequenced from the same sample in a study of T cell responses to AZD1222 COVID-19 vaccine. Sequencing was performed with immunoSEQ multiplex PCR; in TCRdb, only in-frame clones are kept and a portion is missing. The table includes 180,000 or so clones, just over 90% detected once. The specimen comprised peripheral blood, sampled 28 days after the second AZD1222 dose. Source of these receptors: an adult who received the AZD1222 COVID-19 vaccine.

In DNA, the CDR3 is TGTGCCAGAAGCTTGGCAGGTATGGGACTAGCTTCCAAAAGGTCCTACGAGCAGTACTTC. Translation gives CARSLAGMGLASKRSYEQYF. The chain joins TRBV5-3 to TRBJ2-7, with TRBD2 identical over 9 bases. Being an ORF, TRBV5-3 has a function that is uncertain. The trim removed 0 bases at V and 1 base at J, leaving 17 bases unmatched. The CDR3 has 20 amino acids.

DNA of the CDR3: TGTGCCACCGCCACGGGGGTTAGCAATCAGCCCCAGCATTTT. This gives the protein CATATGVSNQPQHF. The V gene is TRBV10-3, the J gene TRBJ1-5; TRBD1 might be the D (5 bases). V gave up 10 bases and J gave up 0 bases, with 13 bases separating them. This CDR3 is 14 amino acids long. CDR1 is ENHRY, CDR2 SYGVKD, per germline.

This clone was seen more than once but under ten times. This rearrangement joins TRBV4-1 to TRBJ1-5, with D unclear. Germline V gene lookup returns CDR1 MGHRA and CDR2 YSYEKL. The germline V and J ends were trimmed by 1 base and 7 bases, with 11 bases remaining between them. CDR3 length: 14 amino acids. The CDR3 reads CASSQGEYGQPQHF. Here the CDR3 DNA reads TGCGCCAGCAGCCAAGGCGAGTATGGGCAGCCCCAGCATTTT.

This sequence joins TRBV20-1 and TRBJ1-2, with D uncertain. The germline V gene encodes CDR1 DFQATT and CDR2 SNEGSKA (reference sequence). The CDR3 runs to 10 residues. With 5 bases removed from V and 4 bases from J, the gap between germline ends came to 5 bases. The CDR3 spells CSAQIYGYTF. In DNA, the CDR3 is TGCAGTGCTCAGATCTATGGCTACACCTTC.

The V and J genes are TRBV2 and TRBJ2-7, with D possibly being TRBD2 (6 bases). CDR1 is SNHLY, CDR2 FYNNEI, per germline. Trimming left V 1 base short and J 4 bases short, with 11 bases between. This CDR3 has 14 residues. CDR3 coding DNA: TGTGCCAGCAGTGAAGTAGGCGGGGATTACGAGCAGTACTTC. Encoded protein: CASSEVGGDYEQYF.

The rearrangement joins TRBV27 to TRBJ1-4; 7 positions agree with TRBD1. Germline CDR1 and CDR2: MNHEY and SMNVEV (reference sequence). The J segment lost 10 bases and the V segment lost 8 bases, leaving 13 bases of the junction unmatched. The CDR3 is made up of 14 amino acids. The CDR3: CASEQQAHRGKLFF. The CDR3, as DNA: TGTGCCAGCGAACAGCAGGCTCACAGGGGAAAACTGTTTTTT.

The chain carries TRBV29-1 and TRBJ2-6; the D gene could be TRBD1 or TRBD2 (5 bases each). The CDR3 is 15 amino acids. The V gene's germline CDR1 is SQVTM and CDR2 ANQGSEA. Trimming removed 1 base from V and 2 bases from J, with 9 bases in between. The CDR3 coding sequence is TGCAGCGTTGAAGGTTTGGGGGCTGGGGCCAACGTCCTGACTTTC. It is translated as CSVEGLGAGANVLTF.

This chain connects TRBV20-1 to TRBJ2-5; D not resolved. V was trimmed by 7 bases and J by 5 bases, leaving 8 bases between them. This CDR3 spans 10 amino acids. CDR1 is DFQATT and CDR2 is SNEGSKA in the germline V gene (reference sequence). The CDR3 DNA follows: TGCAGTGGGTGGGTGGAGACCCAGTACTTC. It specifies CSGWVETQYF.

This chain joins TRBV5-1 and TRBJ2-7; no clear D. The germline V gene encodes CDR1 SGHRS and CDR2 YFSETQ. The CDR3 totals 14 residues. The germline V and J ends were trimmed by 0 bases and 2 bases, with 9 bases remaining between them. The DNA of the CDR3 is TGCGCCAGCAGCTTGGGTCAGAAGACCTACGAGCAGTACTTC. It translates to CASSLGQKTYEQYF.

The rearrangement links TRBV6-1 to TRBJ1-2; D gene unclear. CDR3 size: 13 residues. The germline V and J ends were trimmed by 2 bases and 5 bases, with 9 bases remaining between them. Germline CDR1 MNHNS, CDR2 SASEGT. Here the CDR3 DNA reads TGTGCCAGCAGTGAATGGGCAGGTTATGGCTACACCTTC. Translation: CASSEWAGYGYTF.

The rearrangement uses TRBV12-3 or TRBV12-4 and TRBJ2-1, with D unresolved. This CDR3 has 13 residues. V was cut by 6 bases and J by 0 bases, with 6 bases left in between. The CDR3: CASRGLSYNEQFF. The DNA of the CDR3 is TGTGCCAGCAGGGGTCTCTCCTACAATGAGCAGTTCTTC.

The CDR3 loop is CASSTGQGAREKLFF. The CDR3 DNA reads TGTGCCAGCAGCACCGGACAGGGGGCCAGAGAAAAACTGTTTTTT. The genes are TRBV5-6 and TRBJ1-4; 11 nucleotides align to TRBD1. The CDR3 length is 15 residues. Germline assignment: CDR1 SGHDT and CDR2 YYEEEE. V dropped 4 bases and J dropped 8; count of bases not matched to a gene: 7. Full variable domain (remainder filled in from reference TRBV5-6 and TRBJ1-4): DAGVTQSPTHLIKTRGQQVTLRCSPKSGHDTVSWYQQALGQGPQFIFQYYEEEERQRGNFPDRFSGHQFPNYSSELNVNALLLGDSALYLCASSTGQGAREKLFFGSGTQLSVL.

The V call is TRBV11-2, the J call TRBJ1-3; D is undetermined. Trimming cost V 5 bases and J 2 bases, with 13 bases left between them. The CDR3 extends over 15 amino acids. CDR1 is SGHAT and CDR2 is FQNNGV in the germline V gene. The CDR3, as DNA: TGTGCCAGCAGCCCTCACGGTACGGCTGGAAACACCATATATTTT. This sequence encodes CASSPHGTAGNTIYF.

The gene calls are TRBV27 and TRBJ2-1; weak D call: TRBD2 (5 bases). The V end was cut by 5 bases, the J end by 3 bases, with 8 bases between. CDR3 length equals 13 residues. The V gene's germline CDR1 is MNHEY and CDR2 SMNVEV (reference sequence). CDR3 sequence reads: CASSTSFYNEQFF. CDR3 coding DNA: TGTGCCAGCAGTACTAGTTTCTACAATGAGCAGTTCTTC.

This rearrangement joins TRBV9 to TRBJ2-2, with D possibly being TRBD1 or TRBD2 (6 bases each). Trimming took 3 bases from V and 2 from J, leaving 14 bases between them. CDR3 length equals 16 residues. Germline assignment: CDR1 SGDLS and CDR2 YYNGEE. The CDR3 DNA reads TGTGCCAGCAGCGCTCGAGGGGGGACTAACACCGGGGAGCTGTTTTTT. Its protein is CASSARGGTNTGELFF.

The chain joins TRBV19 to TRBJ2-7; the match to TRBD1 covers 10 bases. Per germline, CDR1 LNHDA and CDR2 SQIVND (reference sequence). The ends lost 6 bases at V and 5 bases at J; junction bases unmatched: 7. The CDR3 runs to 14 residues. CDR3: CASRPGQGSHEQYF. CDR3 coding DNA: TGTGCCAGTAGACCGGGACAGGGGTCCCACGAGCAGTACTTC.

This sequence joins TRBV7-2 and TRBJ1-1, with D possibly matching TRBD1 (5 bases). CDR1 and CDR2 (germline): SGHTA, FQGNSA. The CDR3 totals 18 residues. Deletions cut 5 bases from V and 2 bases from J, with 24 bases between. The CDR3 protein is CASSPRGGIFLRNTEAFF. CDR3 nucleotides: TGTGCCAGCAGCCCTCGGGGGGGGATCTTCCTGAGAAACACTGAAGCTTTCTTT.

CDR3 region: CASSHSSARAKNIQYF. The DNA for the CDR3 is TGTGCCAGCAGCCACTCCTCCGCGAGAGCCAAAAACATTCAGTACTTC. V gene TRBV3-1 (or the pseudogene TRBV3-2) combines with J gene TRBJ2-4, with D hard to call. The ends were cut back, 3 bases at V and 0 bases at J, with 12 bases in the middle. This CDR3 region has 16 residues. Germline assignment: CDR1 LGHDT and CDR2 YNNKEL (reference sequence).

The chain employs TRBV28 and TRBJ1-4; D call uncertain. CDR1 is MDHEN and CDR2 is SYDVKM in the germline V gene. The CDR3 is 15 residues long. V shed 4 bases and J shed 3 bases, with 12 bases lying between them. The CDR3 DNA reads as TGTGCCAGCAGTTCGGCCCCACGGGCTAATGAAAAACTGTTTTTT. As protein: CASSSAPRANEKLFF. The full variable domain, completed using reference TRBV28 and TRBJ1-4, is DVKVTQSSRYLVKRTGEKVFLECVQDMDHENMFWYRQDPGLGLRLIYFSYDVKMKEKGDIPEGYSVSREKKERFSLILESASTNQTSMYLCASSSAPRANEKLFFGSGTQLSVL.

This clone has only a few counts. The chain is built from TRBV24-1 and TRBJ2-2, with D tentatively TRBD1 (6 bases). The CDR3 spans 14 residues. Deletions cut 4 bases from V and 7 bases from J, with 12 bases between. From germline, CDR1 is KGHDR and CDR2 SFDVKD. The CDR3 region is CATSDHRVNGELFF. Written as DNA, the CDR3 is TGTGCCACCAGTGACCACAGGGTTAACGGGGAGCTGTTTTTT.

The V gene is TRBV24-1, the J gene TRBJ2-2; weak D call: TRBD1 (6 bases). The CDR3 is 15 residues long. V lost 10 bases, J lost 1 base, and 15 bases lay in between. The germline CDR1 and CDR2 sequences are KGHDR and SFDVKD. The CDR3 DNA reads TGTGCCACTTCAAAGGACAGCGTGAACACCGGGGAGCTGTTTTTT. Its protein is CATSKDSVNTGELFF.

The chain recombines TRBV10-1 with TRBJ2-1; TRBD2 is a possible D gene (6 bases). The CDR3 length is 19 residues. Trimming pared 1 base from V and 3 bases from J, leaving 22 bases between. Germline CDR1 WNHNN, CDR2 SYGVQD (reference sequence). This chain's CDR3 is CASSEWAGKRAGCYNEQFF. As DNA, the CDR3 is TGCGCCAGCAGTGAGTGGGCGGGAAAGAGGGCGGGTTGCTACAATGAGCAGTTCTTC.

The rearrangement uses TRBV27 and TRBJ1-6, with 7 positions matching TRBD1. Looked up from germline, CDR1 is MNHEY and CDR2 is SMNVEV (reference sequence). Trimming took 2 bases from V and 7 from J; bases not matched to a gene: 17. This CDR3 has 19 amino acids. CDR3 nucleotide sequence: TGTGCCAGCAGTTTACGCCCCCCGGGACAGTTCAACCCCAATTCACCCCTCCACTTT. Protein sequence: CASSLRPPGQFNPNSPLHF.

J is TRBJ1-2 and V is TRBV15; D unresolved. Germline CDR1 LNHNV, CDR2 YYDKDF (reference sequence). V lost 1 base and J 4 bases, leaving 13 bases between the germline ends. The CDR3 totals 15 residues. CDR3 residues: CATSRGAESSYGYTF. CDR3 sequence (DNA): TGTGCCACCAGCAGAGGGGCGGAGTCATCCTATGGCTACACCTTC.

The V call is TRBV7-8, the J call TRBJ1-1; 10 nucleotides match TRBD1. This CDR3 region has 15 residues. V gave up 5 bases and J gave up 1 base; unmatched junction bases: 4. Germline V gives CDR1 SGHVS, CDR2 FQNEAQ. Here the CDR3 reads CASSEGQGPNTEAFF. The DNA of the CDR3 is TGTGCCAGCAGCGAGGGACAGGGGCCGAACACTGAAGCTTTCTTT.

This sequence joins TRBV5-1 and TRBJ1-2; 8 bases agree with TRBD1. J lost 2 bases, V lost 2 bases, and 5 bases had no gene match. This CDR3 spans 15 amino acids. Per the germline V gene, CDR1 is SGHRS and CDR2 is YFSETQ. The CDR3 here is CASSFTPGGNYGYTF. CDR3 DNA sequence: TGCGCCAGCAGCTTTACTCCAGGGGGCAACTATGGCTACACCTTC.